Listed here are 25 T cell receptor beta chains from one sample, sequenced in a study of T cell changes during pregnancy in multiple sclerosis. Profiling relied on immunoSEQ multiplex PCR, and the TCRdb table lists in-frame clones only, not all of them. The sample holds about 35,000 clones, 80% to 95% seen once. The sequencing used CD4+ T cells from peripheral blood mononuclear cells, collected in the third trimester of pregnancy. The receptors shown here come from a female donor in good health, enrolled as a control in a pregnancy study.

The chain has TRBV6-1 and TRBJ1-5; a weak D match, TRBD1 (5 bases). Germline CDR1 MNHNS, CDR2 SASEGT. V lost 0 bases and J 7 bases, leaving 16 bases between the germline ends. CDR3 length: 16 residues. This CDR3 is CASSEAGGTQGQPQHF. CDR3 nucleotide sequence: TGTGCCAGCAGTGAAGCTGGGGGGACGCAGGGACAGCCCCAGCATTTT.

A word on this clone: One junction end disagrees with the germline gene, perhaps due to a read error. The rearrangement uses TRBV7-7 and TRBJ2-7; D unclear. Germline V lookup: CDR1 SSHAT, CDR2 FNYEAQ (reference sequence). This CDR3 is 14 amino acids long. CDR3 coding DNA: TGTGCTAGCAGCCCCGACTTTTATTCCTACGAGCAGTACTTC. Residues: CASSPDFYSYEQYF.

This sequence joins TRBV28 and TRBJ2-3; 8 nucleotides match TRBD2. The V gene end was trimmed by 4 bases and the J gene end by 5 bases; junction bases not matched to a gene: 8. The germline CDR1 and CDR2 sequences are MDHEN and SYDVKM. The CDR3 runs 15 residues. DNA of the CDR3: TGTGCCAGCAGTTCCTCGGGGACTAGACAAGATACGCAGTATTTT. Protein product: CASSSSGTRQDTQYF.

The chain carries TRBV9 and TRBJ2-5; possibly TRBD2 for D (7 bases). Trimming removed 0 bases at V and 0 bases at J, with 15 bases between. CDR3 length: 17 amino acids. Looked up from germline, CDR1 is SGDLS and CDR2 is YYNGEE. The CDR3: CASSVGRGGGDQETQYF. CDR3 in DNA: TGTGCCAGCAGCGTAGGTAGGGGGGGTGGGGACCAAGAGACCCAGTACTTC.

CDR3 residues: CASSLGGRTGRYTEAFF. As DNA, the CDR3 is TGTGCCAGCAGCCTAGGGGGCCGGACAGGGAGATACACTGAAGCTTTCTTT. The V gene is TRBV5-5, the J gene TRBJ1-1; 8 positions match TRBD1. CDR3 length: 17 amino acids. Trimming at V came to 4 bases and at J to 3 bases, leaving 14 bases not matched to a gene. Germline V gene data show CDR1 as SGHKS and CDR2 as YYEKEE (reference sequence).

The J gene is TRBJ1-3, the V gene TRBV5-1; 8 bases are a match to TRBD1. In germline, CDR1 is SGHRS, CDR2 YFSETQ. The CDR3 loop spans 15 amino acids. Unmatched junction bases numbered 3, after V lost 1 base and J lost 3 bases. The CDR3 loop is CASSLRTGLGNTIYF. CDR3 DNA: TGCGCCAGCAGCTTGCGGACAGGGCTTGGAAACACCATATATTTT.

The V and J genes are TRBV9 and TRBJ2-7, with 14 bases identical to TRBD2. Germline trimming cut 4 bases from V and 3 bases from J; bases unmatched to any gene: 3. The CDR3 length is 15 residues. Germline values: CDR1 SGDLS, CDR2 YYNGEE. CDR3 protein: CASSTGLAGDYEQYF. CDR3 bases: TGTGCCAGCAGCACGGGACTAGCGGGGGACTACGAGCAGTACTTC.

The chain has TRBV7-8 and TRBJ2-3; D might be TRBD2 (5 bases). The V end lost 1 base, the J end lost 2 bases, and 13 bases lay between the germline ends. This CDR3 spans 16 amino acids. Germline values: CDR1 SGHVS, CDR2 FQNEAQ. The CDR3 DNA follows: TGTGCCAGCAGCTTAGGAGCCGGGGTTAACACAGATACGCAGTATTTT. The encoded protein is CASSLGAGVNTDTQYF.

V and J are TRBV9 and TRBJ2-1, with 8 bases lining up with TRBD2. Germline V gene sequence: CDR1 SGDLS, CDR2 YYNGEE. The CDR3 has 20 amino acids. J lost 5 bases, V lost 3 bases, and 22 bases had no gene match. CDR3 protein: CASSGQSAGGMWGSNNEQFF. CDR3 DNA sequence: TGTGCCAGCAGCGGACAAAGTGCGGGGGGTATGTGGGGGAGCAACAATGAGCAGTTCTTC.

This clone was seen only once. The rearrangement joins TRBV5-1 to TRBJ1-1, with 8 bases lining up with TRBD1. The junction had 10 bases not matched to a gene; V was cut back by 3 bases and J by 6 bases. CDR1 and CDR2 (germline): SGHRS, YFSETQ. CDR3 length equals 15 residues. In nucleotides, the CDR3 is TGCGCCAGCAGCTCTTTAGACAGGGGATCGCCTGAAGCTTTCTTT. It translates to CASSSLDRGSPEAFF.

CDR3: CASSRTGSLNNEQFF. CDR3 in DNA: TGTGCCAGCAGCCGCACAGGTTCCCTTAACAATGAGCAGTTCTTC. The chain employs TRBV7-3 and TRBJ2-1; D might be TRBD1 (5 bases). Trimming pared 5 bases from V and 5 bases from J, leaving 16 bases between. This CDR3 is 15 amino acids long. CDR1 and CDR2 from the germline V gene are SGHTA and FQGTGA.

This clone was picked up a small number of times. The gene calls are TRBV4-2 and TRBJ2-7, with 10 bases identical to TRBD2. CDR3 length: 15 residues. The V gene end was trimmed by 0 bases and the J gene end by 2 bases; junction bases not matched to a gene: 1. Per the germline V gene, CDR1 is LGHNA and CDR2 is YNFKEQ. This CDR3 is CASSQDTSGAYEQYF. The DNA of the CDR3 is TGTGCCAGCAGCCAAGATACTAGCGGGGCCTACGAGCAGTACTTC.

The genes are TRBV7-2 and TRBJ2-3, with unresolved D. The CDR3 spans 12 residues. Germline V CDR1 and CDR2: SGHTA, FQGNSA. The V end was cut by 5 bases, the J end by 10 bases, with 13 bases between. As DNA, the CDR3 is TGTGCCAGCAGCCGATGGAGATCGGCGCAGTATTTT. Amino acid sequence: CASSRWRSAQYF.

This sequence joins TRBV28 and TRBJ1-6; the D gene is possibly TRBD1 (5 bases). Between the trimmed V and J ends, which lost 6 bases and 7 bases, there was a span of 16 bases. CDR1 MDHEN and CDR2 SYDVKM come from the germline V gene. There are 15 residues in the CDR3. CDR3 bases: TGTGCCAGCAGACTCCCGGGACGGGAGAATTCACCCCTCCACTTT. It codes for CASRLPGRENSPLHF.

V usage is TRBV7-2 and J usage is TRBJ2-7, with TRBD1 as a possible D gene (6 bases). Germline CDR1 and CDR2: SGHTA and FQGNSA. V lost 5 bases, J lost 7 bases, and 15 bases lay in between. The CDR3 consists of 13 residues. CDR3 nucleotide sequence: TGTGCCAGCAGCGAGGGGACACTACGGGAGCAGTACTTC. This gives the protein CASSEGTLREQYF.

The chain carries TRBV6-5 and TRBJ1-6; TRBD1 might be the D (5 bases). The CDR3 spans 15 residues. V was clipped by 5 bases and J by 4 bases, with 12 bases between them. CDR1 is MNHEY and CDR2 is SVGAGI in the germline V gene. The chain's CDR3 is CASSAGFPYNSPLHF. In DNA form, the CDR3 reads TGTGCCAGCAGTGCAGGGTTCCCTTATAATTCACCCCTCCACTTT.

The CDR3 is CASSQADRGEQPQHF. The CDR3, as DNA: TGCGCCAGCAGCCAAGCCGACAGGGGGGAACAGCCCCAGCATTTT. The chain combines TRBV4-1 with TRBJ1-5, with 9 bases that match TRBD1. The J segment lost 7 bases and the V segment lost 1 base, leaving 5 bases of the junction unmatched. Germline CDR1 and CDR2: MGHRA and YSYEKL. The CDR3 spans 15 residues.

The genes are TRBV30 and TRBJ1-2; D call uncertain. The CDR3 runs 12 residues. Germline CDR1 is GTSNPN and CDR2 is SVGIG (reference sequence). V lost 0 bases and J lost 5, with 7 bases in between. Written as DNA, the CDR3 is TGTGCCTGGAGTGTTCCCGGGTATGGCTACACCTTC. Protein sequence: CAWSVPGYGYTF.

This sequence joins TRBV10-3 and TRBJ2-3; maybe TRBD2 (6 bases). The V end lost 3 bases, the J end lost 0 bases, and 10 bases lay between the germline ends. CDR3 length: 15 residues. Germline V lookup: CDR1 ENHRY, CDR2 SYGVKD. CDR3 protein: CAISDPSASTDTQYF. DNA of the CDR3: TGTGCCATCAGTGACCCTAGCGCTAGCACAGATACGCAGTATTTT.

V is TRBV19 and J is TRBJ2-3, with D possibly matching TRBD1 (6 bases). Germline V gives CDR1 LNHDA, CDR2 SQIVND (reference sequence). The V end lost 2 bases, the J end lost 9 bases, and 15 bases lay between the germline ends. The CDR3 extends over 14 amino acids. CDR3 protein: CASSIRGYPGTQYF. The CDR3 DNA reads as TGTGCCAGTAGTATAAGGGGGTACCCCGGGACGCAGTATTTT.

V and J are TRBV5-1 and TRBJ2-1; the match to TRBD2 covers 11 bases. The CDR3 sequence is 14 residues long. Unmatched junction bases numbered 3, after V lost 2 bases and J lost 8 bases. The V gene's germline CDR1 is SGHRS and CDR2 YFSETQ. CDR3 in DNA: TGCGCCAGCAGCTTAGTAGCGGGGGGGGATGAGCAGTTCTTC. This translates into CASSLVAGGDEQFF. Supplemented by reference TRBV5-1 and TRBJ2-1, the full variable domain reads KAGVTQTPRYLIKTRGQQVTLSCSPISGHRSVSWYQQTPGQGLQFLFEYFSETQRNKGNFPGRFSGRQFSNSRSEMNVSTLELGDSALYLCASSLVAGGDEQFFGPGTRLTVL.

This clone was seen a single time. The chain has TRBV4-2 and TRBJ1-2; D unresolved. The CDR3 is 13 amino acids. V was trimmed by 1 base and J by 4 bases, leaving 7 bases between them. The germline CDR1 and CDR2 sequences are LGHNA and YNFKEQ. The CDR3, as DNA: TGTGCCAGCAGCCAAGGGGAGGCCTATGGCTACACCTTC. Translation: CASSQGEAYGYTF.

This chain joins TRBV11-2 and TRBJ2-3; 8 bases align to TRBD1. Germline trimming cut 5 bases from V and 5 bases from J; bases unmatched to any gene: 6. This CDR3 is built from 14 residues. Germline V lookup: CDR1 SGHAT, CDR2 FQNNGV. CDR3 sequence reads: CASSLTGVIDTQYF. CDR3 nucleotide sequence: TGTGCCAGCAGCCTGACAGGGGTGATAGATACGCAGTATTTT. The whole variable domain, filled in from reference TRBV11-2 and TRBJ2-3, reads EAGVAQSPRYKIIEKRQSVAFWCNPISGHATLYWYQQILGQGPKLLIQFQNNGVVDDSQLPKDRFSAERLKGVDSTLKIQPAKLEDSAVYLCASSLTGVIDTQYFGPGTRLTVL.

CDR3 DNA sequence: TGTGCCAGCAGTTTGATCGGCTCCAGGCCACTAATCAGCTTCCAGCGGTTGTATTTT. Amino acids: CASSLIGSRPLISFQRLYF. The rearrangement joins TRBV28 to TRBJ2-3; D perhaps matches TRBD2 (5 bases). The CDR3 consists of 19 residues. Germline CDR1 reads MDHEN; CDR2 reads SYDVKM. V shed 3 bases and J shed 14 bases, with 36 bases lying between them.

The chain carries TRBV11-2 and TRBJ1-1, with D unclear. This CDR3 contains 14 residues. Germline assignment: CDR1 SGHAT and CDR2 FQNNGV. V was trimmed by 3 bases and J by 0 bases, leaving 8 bases between them. CDR3 bases: TGTGCCAGCAGCTTCACAGAACTGAACACTGAAGCTTTCTTT. Translation gives CASSFTELNTEAFF.